The 27 T cell receptor beta chains below were found in one sample sequenced in a study of cytomegalovirus exposure and HLA in healthy donors. The PCR employed 60 Vbeta primers together with 13 Jbeta primers. The protocol was immunoSEQ multiplex PCR, while the TCRdb copy is restricted to in-frame clones and leaves out a portion. Of 180,000 or so clones in the sample, about 82% were seen once. Sequencing input: PBMCs. The receptors derive from a woman in her 30s in good health and CMV-seronegative.

This clone was recorded a few times. V gene TRBV19 combines with J gene TRBJ1-3; D unclear. Trimming shortened V by 6 bases and J by 4 bases, and 10 bases separated the two germline ends. This CDR3 spans 13 amino acids. The germline V gene encodes CDR1 LNHDA and CDR2 SQIVND (reference sequence). The CDR3 DNA reads TGTGCCAGTAGCCGGGTAGAGGGAAACACCATATATTTT. This codes for CASSRVEGNTIYF.

The rearrangement uses TRBV27 and TRBJ2-7, with 10 nucleotides matching TRBD1. The CDR3 is 14 amino acids. V lost 10 bases to trimming and J lost 4 bases; unmatched junction nucleotides: 10. Per germline, CDR1 MNHEY and CDR2 SMNVEV (reference sequence). The chain's CDR3 is CATTTGGAFYEQYF. CDR3 coding DNA: TGTGCCACGACGACAGGGGGCGCCTTTTACGAGCAGTACTTC.

This clone was detected only a few times. This chain joins TRBV9 and TRBJ2-1; TRBD2 aligns across 7 bases. The V gene end was trimmed by 0 bases and the J gene end by 6 bases; junction bases not matched to a gene: 9. Germline V gene sequence: CDR1 SGDLS, CDR2 YYNGEE. There are 16 residues in the CDR3. The CDR3 protein is CASSVGSSGHSNEQFF. The DNA of the CDR3 is TGTGCCAGCAGCGTAGGGTCTAGCGGCCATTCCAATGAGCAGTTCTTC.

To note about this clone: Other nucleotide sequences in the sample specify the same CDR3. V and J are TRBV5-1 and TRBJ1-2, with no clear D. In germline, CDR1 is SGHRS, CDR2 YFSETQ. CDR3 length: 13 residues. Trimming removed 8 bases at V and 1 base at J, with 12 bases between. As DNA, the CDR3 is TGCGCCAGTAGCCTGGAGCTTAACTATGGCTACACCTTC. Translating it yields CASSLELNYGYTF.

A single count supports this clone. This rearrangement joins TRBV6-1 to TRBJ2-7, with 12 bases matching TRBD1. The germline V gene encodes CDR1 MNHNS and CDR2 SASEGT. V gave up 0 bases and J gave up 2 bases; unmatched junction bases: 8. The CDR3 is made up of 18 amino acids. This chain's CDR3 is CASSEARDRGRRTYEQYF. CDR3 DNA: TGTGCCAGCAGTGAAGCTAGGGACAGGGGGCGAAGAACCTACGAGCAGTACTTC.

The chain joins TRBV6-5 to TRBJ2-7; TRBD1 might be the D (5 bases). The V gene's germline CDR1 is MNHEY and CDR2 SVGAGI. The CDR3 length is 15 residues. V was shortened by 3 bases and J by 3 bases, with 15 bases between the two germline ends. As DNA, the CDR3 is TGTGCCAGCAGTTATCCCAGGGCAGGGCTCTACGAGCAGTACTTC. Translated: CASSYPRAGLYEQYF.

The rearrangement joins TRBV5-1 to TRBJ2-7, with TRBD1 as a possible D gene (6 bases). From germline, CDR1 is SGHRS and CDR2 YFSETQ. There are 17 residues in the CDR3. V lost 0 bases, J lost 1 base, and 17 bases lay in between. This CDR3 is CASSLAFQTGKSYEQYF. CDR3 bases: TGCGCCAGCAGCTTGGCGTTTCAAACAGGGAAGTCCTACGAGCAGTACTTC.

This sequence joins TRBV9 and TRBJ2-7; TRBD2 is a possible D gene (5 bases). Germline V gene data show CDR1 as SGDLS and CDR2 as YYNGEE. The CDR3 sequence is 13 residues long. Trimming left V 0 bases short and J 4 bases short, with 8 bases between. The CDR3 spells CASSVDAGYEQYF. CDR3 nucleotides: TGTGCCAGCAGCGTAGATGCGGGTTACGAGCAGTACTTC.

V is TRBV11-2 and J is TRBJ2-1, with no clear D. From germline, CDR1 is SGHAT and CDR2 FQNNGV. This CDR3 has 13 residues. The ends were cut back, 1 base at V and 2 bases at J, with 3 bases in the middle. The CDR3, as DNA: TGTGCCAGCAGCTTAGCTCCCTACAATGAGCAGTTCTTC. Protein sequence: CASSLAPYNEQFF.

The genes are TRBV6-1 and TRBJ2-2; D uncertain. Germline CDR1 reads MNHNS; CDR2 reads SASEGT. The CDR3 extends over 14 amino acids. Between the trimmed V and J ends, which lost 2 bases and 6 bases, there was a span of 10 bases. CDR3: CASSERWLAGELFF. The CDR3 coding sequence is TGTGCCAGCAGTGAACGGTGGTTAGCCGGGGAGCTGTTTTTT.

This chain links TRBV6-1 with TRBJ1-2, with TRBD1 matching 9 bases. J was trimmed by 2 bases and V by 6 bases; bases with no gene match: 7. CDR3 length: 15 residues. Germline V gene sequence: CDR1 MNHNS, CDR2 SASEGT. The CDR3 DNA follows: TGTGCCAGCAGGGGGACAGGGTGGAGAAACTATGGCTACACCTTC. This translates into CASRGTGWRNYGYTF.

Regarding this clone: One junction end does not reproduce the germline sequence, and a read error may be involved. The CDR3 sequence is CASSEAGSGTNVLTF. The CDR3 DNA follows: TGTGCCAGCAGCGAGGCGGGCTCTGGGACCAACGTCCTGACTTTC. The rearrangement links TRBV5-6 to TRBJ2-6, with D possibly TRBD2 on 5 matching bases. Looked up from germline, CDR1 is SGHDT and CDR2 is YYEEEE. The CDR3 runs to 15 residues.

This chain joins TRBV5-4 and TRBJ2-6; 7 bases map to TRBD2. J lost 2 bases, V lost 1 base, and 3 bases had no gene match. Germline values: CDR1 SGHNT, CDR2 YYREEE (reference sequence). CDR3 length: 16 residues. CDR3 coding DNA: TGTGCCAGCAGCTTGTTGGGGAGGGCTGGGGCCAACGTCCTGACTTTC. Encoded protein: CASSLLGRAGANVLTF.

This chain links TRBV5-1 with TRBJ1-1, with 12 bases identical to TRBD1. Per the germline V gene, CDR1 is SGHRS and CDR2 is YFSETQ. V was pared by 0 bases and J by 4 bases, with 4 bases of the junction left unmatched. There are 16 residues in the CDR3. The chain's CDR3 is CASSLAGQGAVTEAFF. The CDR3 DNA reads as TGCGCCAGCAGCTTGGCGGGACAGGGGGCGGTCACTGAAGCTTTCTTT.

The V gene is TRBV5-6, the J gene TRBJ1-1; D might be TRBD1 (5 bases). The CDR3 extends over 15 amino acids. Germline CDR1 reads SGHDT; CDR2 reads YYEEEE. With 0 bases removed from V and 0 bases from J, the gap between germline ends came to 9 bases. DNA for the CDR3: TGTGCCAGCAGCTTGGTGGGGGGTTTGAACACTGAAGCTTTCTTT. It is translated as CASSLVGGLNTEAFF.

The rearrangement joins TRBV5-1 to TRBJ2-2; a weak D match, TRBD1 (6 bases). The CDR3 sequence is 14 residues long. V was trimmed by 0 bases and J by 6 bases, leaving 9 bases between them. From germline, CDR1 is SGHRS and CDR2 YFSETQ. The CDR3 nucleotides read TGCGCCAGCAGCTTGGGGGGGCCCTCCGGGGAGCTGTTTTTT. Its protein product is CASSLGGPSGELFF.

On this clone itself: A read error may produce the germline difference seen at one junction end. This rearrangement joins TRBV19 to TRBJ2-1; 7 bases line up with TRBD2. Per the germline V gene, CDR1 is LNHDA and CDR2 is SQIVND (reference sequence). CDR3 length: 13 residues. Here the CDR3 reads CASSLRGTNGQFF. The CDR3, as DNA: TGTGCCAGTAGTCTTCGGGGGACTAATGGGCAGTTCTTC.

This chain joins TRBV28 and TRBJ2-1, with D perhaps matching TRBD2 (7 bases). Germline-derived CDR1 and CDR2 are MDHEN and SYDVKM. The CDR3 runs to 12 residues. The V gene lost 8 bases and the J gene lost 7 bases, with 12 bases spanning the gap. The CDR3 loop reads CASGGASNEQFF. The CDR3 DNA sequence: TGTGCCAGCGGGGGGGCCAGTAATGAGCAGTTCTTC. Filled out from reference TRBV28 and TRBJ2-1, the complete variable domain reads DVKVTQSSRYLVKRTGEKVFLECVQDMDHENMFWYRQDPGLGLRLIYFSYDVKMKEKGDIPEGYSVSREKKERFSLILESASTNQTSMYLCASGGASNEQFFGPGTRLTVL.

The genes are TRBV29-1 and TRBJ1-4; no reliable D call. This CDR3 spans 12 amino acids. CDR1 and CDR2 (germline): SQVTM, ANQGSEA. V lost 6 bases, J lost 5 bases, and 10 bases lay in between. The CDR3 region is CSVSRENEKLFF. CDR3 bases: TGCAGCGTATCCCGGGAGAATGAAAAACTGTTTTTT.

The genes are TRBV9 and TRBJ2-3; maybe TRBD2 (6 bases). CDR3 length equals 17 residues. V was trimmed by 0 bases and J by 0 bases, leaving 14 bases between them. Germline V gene sequence: CDR1 SGDLS, CDR2 YYNGEE. In DNA form, the CDR3 reads TGTGCCAGCAGCGTAGGGGGTAGGAGGGGAAGCACAGATACGCAGTATTTT. It codes for CASSVGGRRGSTDTQYF.

CDR3 coding DNA: TGCGCCAGCAGCCAAGATTTTGGGACACCGGACTCGATTTATAATTCACCCCTCCACTTT. Translating gives CASSQDFGTPDSIYNSPLHF. The chain is built from TRBV4-3 and TRBJ1-6; weak D call: TRBD1 (6 bases). The CDR3 covers 20 residues. The V end lost 0 bases, the J end lost 4 bases, and 22 bases lay between the germline ends. Per germline, CDR1 LGHNA and CDR2 YSLEER.

The chain joins TRBV15 to TRBJ1-4, with 7 bases that match TRBD1. Trimming removed 1 base from V and 5 bases from J; junction bases left unmatched: 4. Germline CDR1 is LNHNV and CDR2 is YYDKDF (reference sequence). This CDR3 comprises 15 residues. CDR3 sequence (DNA): TGTGCCACCAGCAGAGGGGACAGCCGGAATGAAAAACTGTTTTTT. The encoded protein is CATSRGDSRNEKLFF.

The V gene is TRBV29-1, the J gene TRBJ1-1; D remains unclear. The CDR3 is made up of 13 amino acids. Germline-derived CDR1 and CDR2 are SQVTM and ANQGSEA. V lost 3 bases to trimming and J lost 1 base, with 9 bases between them. CDR3 amino acids: CSVDRTRNTEAFF. As DNA, the CDR3 is TGCAGCGTTGACCGAACGAGGAACACTGAAGCTTTCTTT.

The chain carries TRBV6-6 and TRBJ1-2, with 9 bases identical to TRBD1. Germline assignment: CDR1 MNHNY and CDR2 SVGAGI (reference sequence). The CDR3 has 14 amino acids. V shed 4 bases and J 6 bases; nucleotides not matched to a gene: 6. The CDR3 loop is CASSSVQGADGYTF. CDR3 bases: TGTGCCAGCAGTTCCGTACAGGGGGCTGATGGCTACACCTTC.

The J gene is TRBJ2-7, the V gene TRBV7-3, with TRBD1 matching 10 bases. J lost 0 bases, V lost 0 bases, and 11 bases had no gene match. This CDR3 has 19 residues. Germline lookup yields CDR1 SGHTA and CDR2 FQGTGA. CDR3 sequence: CASSLTPYGTGASSYEQYF. CDR3 in DNA: TGTGCCAGCAGCTTAACCCCCTACGGGACAGGGGCTAGCTCCTACGAGCAGTACTTC.

The V and J genes are TRBV6-5 and TRBJ2-5; 9 nucleotides match TRBD1. Trimming cost V 5 bases and J 11 bases; bases outside gene matches: 15. Looked up from germline, CDR1 is MNHEY and CDR2 is SVGAGI. The CDR3 loop spans 15 amino acids. The CDR3 here is CASSVTGTGLGEQYF. In DNA form, the CDR3 reads TGTGCCAGCAGTGTCACCGGGACAGGGTTAGGGGAGCAGTACTTC.

This chain links TRBV7-9 with TRBJ1-1; 8 positions match TRBD1. This CDR3 has 13 amino acids. Germline CDR1 SEHNR, CDR2 FQNEAQ (reference sequence). J gave up 4 bases and V 9 bases, and 7 bases lay outside the gene matches. The CDR3 nucleotides are TGTGCCAGAGTGGTGGACAGGGTCACTGAAGCTTTCTTT. Its translation is CARVVDRVTEAFF.